A single sample gave rise to the 8 T cell receptor beta chains below, sequenced in a study of shared clonotypes between healthy human individuals. TCRdb's table, derived via immunoSEQ multiplex PCR, lists solely in-frame clones and lacks some. The sample shows about 95,000 clones, 67% of them seen only once. Sequencing was performed on memory CD8+ T cells sorted from blood. Subset described: CD45RO+ cells pooled with CCR7-negative TemRA cells. All receptors come from a man between 25 and 39 years old in good health.

This chain connects TRBV5-6 to TRBJ2-1, with TRBD2 matching over 11 bases. The CDR3 is 16 residues long. V shed 5 bases, J shed 6 bases, and the junction held 10 bases outside the gene matches. Germline V gene data show CDR1 as SGHDT and CDR2 as YYEEEE. CDR3 bases: TGTGCCAGCAGTTTCTTAGGGACTAGCGGATTCAATGAGCAGTTCTTC. It is translated as CASSFLGTSGFNEQFF.

The chain employs TRBV7-2 and TRBJ2-1; possibly TRBD1 for D (6 bases). The CDR3 is 11 residues long. V was trimmed by 5 bases and J by 10 bases, leaving 9 bases between them. The germline V gene has CDR1 SGHTA and CDR2 FQGNSA. The CDR3 sequence: CASSPDREQFF. The CDR3 nucleotides are TGTGCCAGCAGCCCTGACAGGGAGCAGTTCTTC.

This chain uses TRBV7-9 with TRBJ2-1, with TRBD2 identical over 7 bases. The CDR3 runs 13 residues. Trimming at V came to 4 bases and at J to 8 bases, leaving 5 bases not matched to a gene. CDR1 is SEHNR and CDR2 is FQNEAQ in the germline V gene (reference sequence). In DNA, the CDR3 is TGTGCCAGCAGCTCGGAACGGGAGGATGAGCAGTTCTTC. Translating it yields CASSSEREDEQFF.

CDR3 region: CASSLVGGSTEAFF. In DNA, the CDR3 is TGTGCCAGCAGCTTAGTCGGGGGGAGCACTGAAGCTTTCTTT. V usage is TRBV7-2 and J usage is TRBJ1-1; D possibly corresponds to TRBD1 (5 bases). Germline CDR1 SGHTA, CDR2 FQGNSA. This CDR3 contains 14 residues. The germline V and J ends were trimmed by 1 base and 4 bases, with 10 bases remaining between them.

CDR3 residues: CASRQGGTNEKLFF. CDR3 nucleotide sequence: TGTGCCAGCAGGCAGGGGGGAACTAATGAAAAACTGTTTTTT. This chain joins TRBV28 and TRBJ1-4; 7 nucleotides agree with TRBD1. The ends lost 6 bases at V and 1 base at J; junction bases unmatched: 2. The CDR3 consists of 14 residues. Looked up from germline, CDR1 is MDHEN and CDR2 is SYDVKM. The variable domain in full, with the rest retrieved from reference TRBV28 and TRBJ1-4, is DVKVTQSSRYLVKRTGEKVFLECVQDMDHENMFWYRQDPGLGLRLIYFSYDVKMKEKGDIPEGYSVSREKKERFSLILESASTNQTSMYLCASRQGGTNEKLFFGSGTQLSVL.

This clone was counted a few times. The chain carries TRBV7-8 and TRBJ2-1; 14 bases fit TRBD2. Germline V gene data show CDR1 as SGHVS and CDR2 as FQNEAQ. The junction had 10 bases not matched to a gene; V was cut back by 5 bases and J by 7 bases. The CDR3 has 17 residues. The CDR3 DNA is TGTGCCAGCAGCCTGGGGACTAGCGGGAGTAACGTTAATGAGCAGTTCTTC. It yields the protein CASSLGTSGSNVNEQFF.

The V gene is TRBV6-6, the J gene TRBJ1-2, with D uncertain. The length of the CDR3 is 12 residues. The germline V and J ends were trimmed by 6 bases and 2 bases, with 7 bases remaining between them. The germline gives CDR1 MNHNY, CDR2 SVGAGI (reference sequence). CDR3 nucleotides: TGTGCCAGCAGATCTATAAACTATGGCTACACCTTC. This gives the protein CASRSINYGYTF.

This chain links TRBV2 with TRBJ2-5; 12 nucleotides align to TRBD1. This CDR3 has 15 residues. The V gene end was trimmed by 3 bases and the J gene end by 4 bases; junction bases not matched to a gene: 3. Germline CDR1 reads SNHLY; CDR2 reads FYNNEI. CDR3 loop: CASSEGQGAGETQYF. The CDR3 DNA sequence: TGTGCCAGCAGTGAGGGACAGGGGGCTGGAGAGACCCAGTACTTC. Together with reference TRBV2 and TRBJ2-5, the CDR3 gives the full variable domain: EPEVTQTPSHQVTQMGQEVILRCVPISNHLYFYWYRQILGQKVEFLVSFYNNEISEKSEIFDDQFSVERPDGSNFTLKIRSTKLEDSAMYFCASSEGQGAGETQYFGPGTRLLVL.